Each of the 29 T cell receptor beta chains below was sequenced from the same sample in a study of cytomegalovirus exposure and HLA in healthy donors. Researchers ran the PCR with 60 Vbeta and 13 Jbeta primers. The protocol was immunoSEQ multiplex PCR, while the TCRdb copy is restricted to in-frame clones and leaves out a portion. The sample carries 160,000 or so clones, around 80% recorded once. The sample was PBMCs. Receptor source: a woman aged 45-65 years in good health and CMV-seronegative.

The genes are TRBV6-5 and TRBJ1-2; 9 positions match TRBD1. V lost 6 bases to trimming and J lost 6 bases; unmatched junction nucleotides: 2. CDR1 and CDR2 from the germline V gene are MNHEY and SVGAGI. This CDR3 is built from 12 residues. The CDR3 DNA follows: TGTGCCAGCAGCGGGACAGGGCATGGCTACACCTTC. Its protein is CASSGTGHGYTF.

CDR3 in DNA: TGTGCCAGCAGCGTAGGAGGGAGCCTAGCCAAAAACATTCAGTACTTC. Residues: CASSVGGSLAKNIQYF. The rearrangement joins TRBV9 to TRBJ2-4; tentatively, D is TRBD2 (5 bases). The length of the CDR3 is 16 residues. CDR1 and CDR2 (germline): SGDLS, YYNGEE. The V and J ends lost 0 bases and 0 bases respectively, with 10 bases between them.

This sequence joins TRBV4-3 and TRBJ2-6, with 7 nucleotides matching TRBD1. Trimming cost V 3 bases and J 0 bases; bases outside gene matches: 2. From germline, CDR1 is LGHNA and CDR2 YSLEER. This CDR3 has 16 residues. The CDR3 loop reads CASSQDRHSGANVLTF. CDR3 coding DNA: TGCGCCAGCAGCCAGGACAGGCACTCTGGGGCCAACGTCCTGACTTTC.

J is TRBJ2-3 and V is TRBV7-2; 8 bases agree with TRBD2. Germline CDR1 SGHTA, CDR2 FQGNSA. Trimming at V came to 5 bases and at J to 3 bases, leaving 7 bases not matched to a gene. This CDR3 contains 15 residues. The CDR3 protein is CASSHPGLDTDTQYF. In DNA form, the CDR3 reads TGTGCCAGCAGCCACCCGGGACTAGATACAGATACGCAGTATTTT.

The chain carries TRBV15 and TRBJ2-7, with 8 bases fitting TRBD1. The germline V gene has CDR1 LNHNV and CDR2 YYDKDF (reference sequence). The CDR3 sequence is 14 residues long. The junction had 7 bases not matched to a gene; V was cut back by 5 bases and J by 4 bases. CDR3 in DNA: TGTGCCACCAGCTTACGGACAGGGCCATACGAGCAGTACTTC. Amino acid sequence: CATSLRTGPYEQYF. The entire variable domain, with the rest obtained from reference TRBV15 and TRBJ2-7, is as follows: DAMVIQNPRYQVTQFGKPVTLSCSQTLNHNVMYWYQQKSSQAPKLLFHYYDKDFNNEADTPDNFQSRRPNTSFCFLDIRSPGLGDTAMYLCATSLRTGPYEQYFGPGTRLTVT.

The V and J genes are TRBV6-5 and TRBJ2-3, with D maybe TRBD1 (6 bases). The V end lost 6 bases, the J end lost 7 bases, and 17 bases lay between the germline ends. Germline loops: CDR1 MNHEY, CDR2 SVGAGI. This CDR3 has 14 residues. The CDR3 spells CASSRGQKGNTQYF. CDR3 DNA sequence: TGTGCCAGCAGCCGAGGACAGAAAGGCAATACGCAGTATTTT.

The chain combines TRBV5-1 with TRBJ1-2, with a possible D match to TRBD1 (6 bases). The germline V gene has CDR1 SGHRS and CDR2 YFSETQ. The CDR3 consists of 12 residues. The ends were cut back, 0 bases at V and 13 bases at J, with 13 bases in the middle. CDR3 in amino acids: CASSLGAGESTF. In nucleotides, the CDR3 is TGCGCCAGCAGCTTGGGGGCAGGGGAATCCACCTTC.

This clone came up a few times. The chain is built from TRBV9 and TRBJ2-2, with 14 positions matching TRBD2. The J segment lost 4 bases and the V segment lost 0 bases, leaving 2 bases of the junction unmatched. The CDR3 spans 17 residues. CDR1 is SGDLS and CDR2 is YYNGEE in the germline V gene. The CDR3 bases are TGTGCCAGCAGCGTAGGGGGGACTAGCGGGGGCACCGGGGAGCTGTTTTTT. It specifies CASSVGGTSGGTGELFF.

The chain is built from TRBV27 and TRBJ2-7, with a weak D call TRBD2 (5 bases). V shed 7 bases and J shed 4 bases, with 20 bases lying between them. There are 15 residues in the CDR3. CDR1 is MNHEY and CDR2 is SMNVEV in the germline V gene (reference sequence). Here the CDR3 DNA reads TGTGCCAGCACCCCCGGTCCGGGATACATTTACGAGCAGTACTTC. Translating it yields CASTPGPGYIYEQYF.

A note on this clone: In the same sample, other DNA sequences code for this CDR3. The chain couples TRBV28 to TRBJ2-7; a weak D match, TRBD2 (6 bases). CDR3 length equals 13 residues. Germline V gene lookup returns CDR1 MDHEN and CDR2 SYDVKM. V lost 3 bases and J lost 0, with 6 bases in between. This CDR3 reads CASSLEGSYEQYF. CDR3 in DNA: TGTGCCAGCAGTTTGGAGGGCTCCTACGAGCAGTACTTC.

A note on this clone: Its ends do not fully match the called genes, so a read error is possible. The J gene is TRBJ1-5, the V gene TRBV7-9; D unclear. The CDR3 is made up of 15 amino acids. Germline CDR1 reads SEHNR; CDR2 reads FQNEAQ (reference sequence). The DNA of the CDR3 is TGTTCCAGCAGCCCCGGGAGGGAATATGATCAGCCCCAGCATTTT. It yields the protein CSSSPGREYDQPQHF.

For this clone: An end of the junction differs from the germline gene, which may be a read error. Other DNA sequences of this sample code for an identical CDR3. This rearrangement joins TRBV9 to TRBJ2-7; TRBD2 is a possible D gene (6 bases). The CDR3 spans 15 residues. Germline values: CDR1 SGDLS, CDR2 YYNGEE. CDR3 coding DNA: TGTGCCAGCAGTGTAGGGAGCGGGCACGGCAGCGAGCAGTACTTC. It translates to CASSVGSGHGSEQYF.

This clone was counted a few times. The V call is TRBV28, the J call TRBJ2-5, with TRBD1 matching 7 bases. V trimming: 7 bases; J trimming: 3 bases; junction bases outside the gene matches: 17. The CDR3 contains 17 residues. Germline V gives CDR1 MDHEN, CDR2 SYDVKM. The DNA for the CDR3 is TGTGCCAGCAAAGATCCCGGGACAGATTACGAAAAAGAGACCCAGTACTTC. It encodes CASKDPGTDYEKETQYF.

V and J are TRBV6-1 and TRBJ1-3, with TRBD1 as a possible D gene (6 bases). CDR1 and CDR2 (germline): MNHNS, SASEGT. The CDR3 has 14 amino acids. The V and J ends lost 4 bases and 2 bases respectively, with 9 bases between them. The DNA for the CDR3 is TGTGCCAGCAGTGCTACAGGGCCTGGAAACACCATATATTTT. As protein: CASSATGPGNTIYF.

The chain is built from TRBV21-1 and TRBJ2-7; the D call in the table, TRBD2, was not verified against the DNA. TRBV21-1 is a pseudogene. The CDR3 is 18 residues long. This chain's CDR3 is CASSTDSSGTSATYEQYF. The CDR3 region has the DNA TGTGCCAGCAGCACAGATTCGTCCGGGACTAGCGCCACCTACGAGCAGTACTTC.

CDR3 in DNA: TGCGCCAGCAGCCCAAGGACTAGCGGGGGGGAGTACCAAGAGACCCAGTACTTC. Translating it yields CASSPRTSGGEYQETQYF. The V call is TRBV4-3, the J call TRBJ2-5; 15 positions agree with TRBD2. V lost 4 bases to trimming and J lost 0 bases; unmatched junction nucleotides: 6. Germline loops: CDR1 LGHNA, CDR2 YSLEER. The CDR3 consists of 18 residues.

The V call is TRBV30, the J call TRBJ2-5; D may be TRBD2 (5 bases). Trimming removed 3 bases from V and 0 bases from J, with 8 bases in between. From germline, CDR1 is GTSNPN and CDR2 SVGIG (reference sequence). The CDR3 runs to 13 residues. In DNA, the CDR3 is TGTGCCTGGAGGACCGGGAACCAAGAGACCCAGTACTTC. It is translated as CAWRTGNQETQYF.

The chain links TRBV10-3 to TRBJ1-5; the match to TRBD1 covers 7 bases. The CDR3 is 13 amino acids. Trimming cost V 6 bases and J 7 bases; bases outside gene matches: 6. Germline V gene lookup returns CDR1 ENHRY and CDR2 SYGVKD. CDR3 residues: CAIRDEGAQPQHF. The CDR3 nucleotides are TGTGCCATCAGGGACGAGGGGGCCCAGCCCCAGCATTTT.

This clone was picked up a small number of times. The genes are TRBV4-1 and TRBJ2-7, with a weak D call TRBD1 (6 bases). CDR1 MGHRA and CDR2 YSYEKL come from the germline V gene. The CDR3 contains 16 residues. Trimming removed 2 bases from V and 0 bases from J, with 14 bases in between. As DNA, the CDR3 is TGCGCCAGCAGCCAAATGTTGGGGGCTTACTCCTACGAGCAGTACTTC. Protein product: CASSQMLGAYSYEQYF.

The chain carries TRBV28 and TRBJ2-7; D might be TRBD1 (5 bases). CDR3 size: 12 residues. The V gene lost 8 bases and the J gene lost 7 bases, with 15 bases spanning the gap. Germline V lookup: CDR1 MDHEN, CDR2 SYDVKM. The CDR3 DNA reads as TGTGCCAGCTGTGTCAGGGCAGAAGAGCAGTACTTC. As protein: CASCVRAEEQYF.

The V call is TRBV19, the J call TRBJ2-6; D is undetermined. This CDR3 is 14 amino acids long. Deletions cut 5 bases from V and 0 bases from J, with 5 bases between. The germline V gene has CDR1 LNHDA and CDR2 SQIVND (reference sequence). DNA for the CDR3: TGTGCCAGTAGTGTACTCTCTGGGGCCAACGTCCTGACTTTC. Translating it yields CASSVLSGANVLTF.

The rearrangement uses TRBV6-1 and TRBJ2-3; tentative D call: TRBD1 (6 bases). The CDR3 totals 14 residues. The V and J ends lost 7 bases and 2 bases respectively, with 13 bases between them. In germline, CDR1 is MNHNS, CDR2 SASEGT. Here the CDR3 reads CASKDRRPTDTQYF. Here the CDR3 DNA reads TGTGCCAGCAAAGACAGGCGTCCCACAGATACGCAGTATTTT.

The chain is built from TRBV5-1 and TRBJ2-3; TRBD2 aligns across 7 bases. Germline V lookup: CDR1 SGHRS, CDR2 YFSETQ. The CDR3 covers 16 residues. The trim removed 0 bases at V and 4 bases at J, leaving 8 bases unmatched. CDR3 sequence: CASSLEAGHVADTQYF. The CDR3 DNA reads as TGCGCCAGCAGCTTGGAAGCGGGGCACGTCGCAGATACGCAGTATTTT. Full variable domain (remainder filled in from reference TRBV5-1 and TRBJ2-3): KAGVTQTPRYLIKTRGQQVTLSCSPISGHRSVSWYQQTPGQGLQFLFEYFSETQRNKGNFPGRFSGRQFSNSRSEMNVSTLELGDSALYLCASSLEAGHVADTQYFGPGTRLTVL.

There are a few counts of this clone. V gene TRBV7-3 combines with J gene TRBJ2-1; 12 bases align to TRBD2. The CDR3 runs 15 residues. The V and J ends lost 5 bases and 6 bases, in that order; junction bases with no gene match: 5. Per germline, CDR1 SGHTA and CDR2 FQGTGA. The CDR3: CASSPRLAGANEQFF. CDR3 in DNA: TGTGCCAGCAGCCCGAGACTAGCGGGAGCCAATGAGCAGTTCTTC.

The chain is built from TRBV28 and TRBJ1-3; perhaps TRBD1 as D (5 bases). The germline V and J ends were trimmed by 11 bases and 7 bases, with 12 bases remaining between them. Germline V lookup: CDR1 MDHEN, CDR2 SYDVKM. CDR3 size: 11 residues. The CDR3 region is CAGHLWNTIYF. DNA of the CDR3: TGTGCCGGACACCTATGGAACACCATATATTTT. The complete variable domain, with remaining parts taken from reference TRBV28 and TRBJ1-3, reads DVKVTQSSRYLVKRTGEKVFLECVQDMDHENMFWYRQDPGLGLRLIYFSYDVKMKEKGDIPEGYSVSREKKERFSLILESASTNQTSMYLCAGHLWNTIYFGEGSWLTVV.

CDR3 residues: CASSSRRVSWDTQYF. The CDR3 region has the DNA TGCGCCAGCAGCTCACGCAGGGTCTCTTGGGATACGCAGTATTTT. The gene calls are TRBV5-1 and TRBJ2-3; D may be TRBD1 (5 bases). Germline assignment: CDR1 SGHRS and CDR2 YFSETQ. V was clipped by 3 bases and J by 6 bases, with 17 bases between them. The CDR3 extends over 15 amino acids.

The chain joins TRBV5-1 to TRBJ2-1, with TRBD1 identical over 10 bases. Unmatched junction bases numbered 9, after V lost 3 bases and J lost 3 bases. Looked up from germline, CDR1 is SGHRS and CDR2 is YFSETQ. This CDR3 comprises 17 residues. The CDR3 sequence is CASSSGARTGGYNEQFF. CDR3 bases: TGCGCCAGCAGCTCGGGAGCCCGGACAGGGGGCTACAATGAGCAGTTCTTC. The full variable domain, completed using reference TRBV5-1 and TRBJ2-1, is KAGVTQTPRYLIKTRGQQVTLSCSPISGHRSVSWYQQTPGQGLQFLFEYFSETQRNKGNFPGRFSGRQFSNSRSEMNVSTLELGDSALYLCASSSGARTGGYNEQFFGPGTRLTVL.

The chain has TRBV5-1 and TRBJ2-7; the D gene is possibly TRBD2 (6 bases). The V end lost 0 bases, the J end lost 2 bases, and 12 bases lay between the germline ends. CDR1 and CDR2 from the germline V gene are SGHRS and YFSETQ. This CDR3 is 15 amino acids long. The CDR3 bases are TGCGCCAGCAGCTTGGTCCTCGGAGGGGCCTACGAGCAGTACTTC. Translated: CASSLVLGGAYEQYF.

The chain has TRBV6-6 and TRBJ1-1, with TRBD1 matching 9 bases. The CDR3 is made up of 15 amino acids. J was trimmed by 10 bases and V by 0 bases; bases with no gene match: 9. Germline CDR1 MNHNY, CDR2 SVGAGI (reference sequence). The CDR3 protein is CASSYSGPDRGVAFF. CDR3 DNA: TGTGCCAGCAGTTACTCAGGGCCAGACAGGGGGGTAGCTTTCTTT.